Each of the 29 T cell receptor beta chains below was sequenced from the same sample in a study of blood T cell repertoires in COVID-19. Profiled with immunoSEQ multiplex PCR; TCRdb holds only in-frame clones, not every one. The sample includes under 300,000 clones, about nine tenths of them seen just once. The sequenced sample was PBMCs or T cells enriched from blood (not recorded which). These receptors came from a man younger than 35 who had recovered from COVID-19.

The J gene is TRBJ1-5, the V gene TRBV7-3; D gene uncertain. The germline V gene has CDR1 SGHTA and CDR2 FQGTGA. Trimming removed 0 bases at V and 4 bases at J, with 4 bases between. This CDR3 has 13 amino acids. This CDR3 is CASSLTSNQPQHF. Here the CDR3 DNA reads TGTGCCAGCAGCTTAACGAGTAATCAGCCCCAGCATTTT.

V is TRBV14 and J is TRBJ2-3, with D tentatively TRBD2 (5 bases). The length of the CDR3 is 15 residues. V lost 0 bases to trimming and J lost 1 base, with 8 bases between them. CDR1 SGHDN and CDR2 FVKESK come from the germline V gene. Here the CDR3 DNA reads TGTGCCAGCAGCCAAGAACTCGGGGGCACAGATACGCAGTATTTT. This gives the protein CASSQELGGTDTQYF.

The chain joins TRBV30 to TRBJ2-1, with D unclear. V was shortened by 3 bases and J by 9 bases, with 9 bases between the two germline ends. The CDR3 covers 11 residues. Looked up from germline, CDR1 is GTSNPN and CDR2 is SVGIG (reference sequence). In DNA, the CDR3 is TGTGCCTGGAGCCCAGCGCTTGAGCAGTTCTTC. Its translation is CAWSPALEQFF.

The CDR3 DNA reads as TGTGCCAGCAGCTTCCTAGCGGGATACAATGAGCAGTTCTTC. Amino acid sequence: CASSFLAGYNEQFF. V gene TRBV7-2 combines with J gene TRBJ2-1; 9 bases agree with TRBD2. The CDR3 consists of 14 residues. Germline V gives CDR1 SGHTA, CDR2 FQGNSA. V was pared by 3 bases and J by 4 bases, with 1 base of the junction left unmatched.

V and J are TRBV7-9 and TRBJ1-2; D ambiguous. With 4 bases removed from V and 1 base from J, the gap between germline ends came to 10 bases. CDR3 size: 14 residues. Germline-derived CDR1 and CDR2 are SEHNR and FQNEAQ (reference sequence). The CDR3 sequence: CASSSGESNYGYTF. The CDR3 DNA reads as TGTGCCAGCAGCTCCGGGGAGAGTAACTATGGCTACACCTTC.

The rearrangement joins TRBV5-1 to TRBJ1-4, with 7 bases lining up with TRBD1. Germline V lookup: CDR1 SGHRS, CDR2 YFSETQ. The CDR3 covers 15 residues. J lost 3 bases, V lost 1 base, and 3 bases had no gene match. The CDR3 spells CASSLTGVPNEKLFF. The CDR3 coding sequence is TGCGCCAGCAGCTTGACAGGGGTACCTAATGAAAAACTGTTTTTT.

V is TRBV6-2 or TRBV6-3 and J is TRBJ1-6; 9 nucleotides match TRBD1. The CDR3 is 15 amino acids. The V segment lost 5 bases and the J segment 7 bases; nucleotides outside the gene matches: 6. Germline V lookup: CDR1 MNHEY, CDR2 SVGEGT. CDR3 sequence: CASSLVGQGNSPLHF. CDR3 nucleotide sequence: TGTGCCAGCAGTCTCGTTGGACAGGGGAATTCACCCCTCCACTTT.

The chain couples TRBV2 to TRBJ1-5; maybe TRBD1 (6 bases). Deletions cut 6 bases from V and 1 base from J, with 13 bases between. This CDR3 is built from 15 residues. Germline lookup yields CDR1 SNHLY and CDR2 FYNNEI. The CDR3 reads CASSRGRGSNQPQHF. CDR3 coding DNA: TGTGCCAGCAGCAGGGGAAGGGGAAGCAATCAGCCCCAGCATTTT. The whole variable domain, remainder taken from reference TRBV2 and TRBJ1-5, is EPEVTQTPSHQVTQMGQEVILRCVPISNHLYFYWYRQILGQKVEFLVSFYNNEISEKSEIFDDQFSVERPDGSNFTLKIRSTKLEDSAMYFCASSRGRGSNQPQHFGDGTRLSIL.

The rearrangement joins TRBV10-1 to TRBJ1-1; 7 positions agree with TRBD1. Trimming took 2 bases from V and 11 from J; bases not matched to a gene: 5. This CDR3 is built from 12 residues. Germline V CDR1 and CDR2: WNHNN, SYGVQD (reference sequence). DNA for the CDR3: TGCGCCAGCAGTGAGGGTCAGGGGGTGGCTTTCTTT. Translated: CASSEGQGVAFF.

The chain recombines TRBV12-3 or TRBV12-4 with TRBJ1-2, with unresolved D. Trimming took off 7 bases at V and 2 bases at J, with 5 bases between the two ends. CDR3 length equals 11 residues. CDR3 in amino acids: CASTLNYGYTF. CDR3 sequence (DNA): TGTGCCAGCACCCTCAACTATGGCTACACCTTC.

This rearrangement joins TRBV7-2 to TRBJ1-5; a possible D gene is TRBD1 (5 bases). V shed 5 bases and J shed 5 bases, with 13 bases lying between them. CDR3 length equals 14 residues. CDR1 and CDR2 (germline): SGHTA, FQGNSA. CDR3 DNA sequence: TGTGCCAGCAGCACCAGAGACAGACATCAGCCCCAGCATTTT. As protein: CASSTRDRHQPQHF.

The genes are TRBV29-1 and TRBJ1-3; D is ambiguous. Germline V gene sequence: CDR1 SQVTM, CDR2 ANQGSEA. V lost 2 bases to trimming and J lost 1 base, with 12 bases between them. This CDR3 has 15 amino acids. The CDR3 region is CSVEHRSVSGNTIYF. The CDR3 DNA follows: TGCAGCGTTGAACACAGAAGTGTTTCTGGAAACACCATATATTTT.

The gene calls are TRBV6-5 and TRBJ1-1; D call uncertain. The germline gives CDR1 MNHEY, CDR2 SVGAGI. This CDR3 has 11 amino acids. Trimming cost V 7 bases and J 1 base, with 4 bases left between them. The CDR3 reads CASIKNTEAFF. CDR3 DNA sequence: TGTGCCAGCATTAAGAACACTGAAGCTTTCTTT.

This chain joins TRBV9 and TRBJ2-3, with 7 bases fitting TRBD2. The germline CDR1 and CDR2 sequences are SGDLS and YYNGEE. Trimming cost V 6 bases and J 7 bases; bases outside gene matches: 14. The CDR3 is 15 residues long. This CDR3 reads CASTLDAGVPNTQYF. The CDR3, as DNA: TGTGCCAGCACCCTTGACGCGGGAGTTCCAAATACGCAGTATTTT.

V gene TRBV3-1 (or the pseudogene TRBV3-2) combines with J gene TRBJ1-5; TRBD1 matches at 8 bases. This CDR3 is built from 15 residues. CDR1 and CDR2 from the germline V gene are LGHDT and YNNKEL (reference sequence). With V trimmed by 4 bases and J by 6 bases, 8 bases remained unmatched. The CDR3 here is CASSLSTGGGQPQHF. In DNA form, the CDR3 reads TGTGCCAGCAGCCTCTCTACAGGGGGAGGTCAGCCCCAGCATTTT.

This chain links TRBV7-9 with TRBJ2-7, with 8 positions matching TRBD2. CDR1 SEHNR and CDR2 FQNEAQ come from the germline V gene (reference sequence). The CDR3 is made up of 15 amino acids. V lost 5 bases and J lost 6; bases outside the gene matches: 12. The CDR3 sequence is CASSPPGLEEFEQYF. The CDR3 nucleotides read TGTGCCAGCAGCCCTCCGGGACTAGAGGAATTCGAGCAGTACTTC.

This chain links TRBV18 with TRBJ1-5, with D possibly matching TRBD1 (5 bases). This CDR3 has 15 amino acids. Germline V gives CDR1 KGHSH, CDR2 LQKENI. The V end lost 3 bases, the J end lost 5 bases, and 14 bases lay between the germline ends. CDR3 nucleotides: TGTGCCAGCTCACCTGTTGGCGGGGGGGATCAGCCCCAGCATTTT. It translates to CASSPVGGGDQPQHF.

The CDR3 reads CASSEDRSTEAFF. The CDR3 nucleotides read TGCGCCAGCAGTGAGGACAGGAGCACTGAAGCTTTCTTT. This rearrangement joins TRBV10-1 to TRBJ1-1, with D possibly matching TRBD1 (6 bases). Germline V lookup: CDR1 WNHNN, CDR2 SYGVQD (reference sequence). Trimming shortened V by 2 bases and J by 4 bases, and 8 bases separated the two germline ends. The CDR3 length is 13 residues.

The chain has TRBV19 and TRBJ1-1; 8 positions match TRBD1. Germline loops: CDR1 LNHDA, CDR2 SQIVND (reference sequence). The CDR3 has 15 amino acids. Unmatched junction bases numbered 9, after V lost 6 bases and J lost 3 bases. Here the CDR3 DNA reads TGTGCCAGTAGAATCGCAGGGGGCGGTGACACTGAAGCTTTCTTT. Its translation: CASRIAGGGDTEAFF.

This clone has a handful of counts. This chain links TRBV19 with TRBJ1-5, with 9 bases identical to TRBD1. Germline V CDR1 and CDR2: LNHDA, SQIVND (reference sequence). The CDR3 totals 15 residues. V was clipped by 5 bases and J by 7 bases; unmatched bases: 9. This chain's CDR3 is CASSAPGQGRQPQHF. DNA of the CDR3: TGTGCCAGTAGTGCACCGGGACAGGGCCGACAGCCCCAGCATTTT.

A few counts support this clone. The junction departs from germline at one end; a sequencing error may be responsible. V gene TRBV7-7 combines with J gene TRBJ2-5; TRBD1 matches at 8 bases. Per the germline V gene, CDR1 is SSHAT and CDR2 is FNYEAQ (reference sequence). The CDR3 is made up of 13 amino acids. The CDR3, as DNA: TGTGCTAGCAGCCCGGACAGGGCAGAGACCCAGTACTTC. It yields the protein CASSPDRAETQYF.

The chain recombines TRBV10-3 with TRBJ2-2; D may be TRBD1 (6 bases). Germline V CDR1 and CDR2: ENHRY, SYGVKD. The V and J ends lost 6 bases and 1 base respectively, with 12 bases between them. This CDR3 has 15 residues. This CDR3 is CAISATGMNTGELFF. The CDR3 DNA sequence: TGTGCCATCAGCGCGACAGGAATGAACACCGGGGAGCTGTTTTTT.

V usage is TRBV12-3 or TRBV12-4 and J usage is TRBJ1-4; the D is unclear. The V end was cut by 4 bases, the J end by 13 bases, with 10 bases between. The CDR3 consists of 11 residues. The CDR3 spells CASSSGLRLFF. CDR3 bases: TGTGCCAGCAGTTCTGGGCTACGACTGTTTTTT.

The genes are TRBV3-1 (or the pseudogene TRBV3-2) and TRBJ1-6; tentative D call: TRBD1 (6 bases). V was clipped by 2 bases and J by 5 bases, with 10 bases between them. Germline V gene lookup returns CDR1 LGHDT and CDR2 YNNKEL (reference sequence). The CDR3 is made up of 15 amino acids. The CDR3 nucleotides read TGTGCCAGCAGCCAATTTCCAGGGGATAATTCACCCCTCCACTTT. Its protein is CASSQFPGDNSPLHF.

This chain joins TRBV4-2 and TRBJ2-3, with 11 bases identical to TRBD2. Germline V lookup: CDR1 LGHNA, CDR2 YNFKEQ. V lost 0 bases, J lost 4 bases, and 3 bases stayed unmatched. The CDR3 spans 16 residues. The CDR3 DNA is TGTGCCAGCAGCCAAGAGACTAGCGGGGTTTCAGATACGCAGTATTTT. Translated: CASSQETSGVSDTQYF.

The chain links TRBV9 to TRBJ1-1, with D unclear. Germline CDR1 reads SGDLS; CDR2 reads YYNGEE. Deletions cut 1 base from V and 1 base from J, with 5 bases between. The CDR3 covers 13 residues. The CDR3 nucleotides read TGTGCCAGCAGCGTATTAGAGAACACTGAAGCTTTCTTT. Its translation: CASSVLENTEAFF.

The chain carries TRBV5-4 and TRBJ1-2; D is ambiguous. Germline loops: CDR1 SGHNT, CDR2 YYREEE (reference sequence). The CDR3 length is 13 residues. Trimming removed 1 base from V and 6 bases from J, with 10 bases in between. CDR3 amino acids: CASSLRGLDGYTF. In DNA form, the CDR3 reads TGTGCCAGCAGCTTGAGAGGGCTCGATGGCTACACCTTC.

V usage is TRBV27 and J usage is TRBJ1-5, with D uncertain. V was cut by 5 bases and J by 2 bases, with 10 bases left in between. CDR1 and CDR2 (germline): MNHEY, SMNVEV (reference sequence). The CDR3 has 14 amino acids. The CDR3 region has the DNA TGTGCCAGCAGTCCTTCTACGGGCAATCAGCCCCAGCATTTT. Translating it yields CASSPSTGNQPQHF.

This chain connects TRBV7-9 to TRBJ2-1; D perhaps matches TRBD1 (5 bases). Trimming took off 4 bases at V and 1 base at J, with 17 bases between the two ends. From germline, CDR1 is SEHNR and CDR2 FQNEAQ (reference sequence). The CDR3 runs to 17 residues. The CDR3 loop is CASSSHLTEKSYNEQFF. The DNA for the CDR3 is TGTGCCAGCAGCTCCCATTTGACAGAGAAGTCCTACAATGAGCAGTTCTTC.